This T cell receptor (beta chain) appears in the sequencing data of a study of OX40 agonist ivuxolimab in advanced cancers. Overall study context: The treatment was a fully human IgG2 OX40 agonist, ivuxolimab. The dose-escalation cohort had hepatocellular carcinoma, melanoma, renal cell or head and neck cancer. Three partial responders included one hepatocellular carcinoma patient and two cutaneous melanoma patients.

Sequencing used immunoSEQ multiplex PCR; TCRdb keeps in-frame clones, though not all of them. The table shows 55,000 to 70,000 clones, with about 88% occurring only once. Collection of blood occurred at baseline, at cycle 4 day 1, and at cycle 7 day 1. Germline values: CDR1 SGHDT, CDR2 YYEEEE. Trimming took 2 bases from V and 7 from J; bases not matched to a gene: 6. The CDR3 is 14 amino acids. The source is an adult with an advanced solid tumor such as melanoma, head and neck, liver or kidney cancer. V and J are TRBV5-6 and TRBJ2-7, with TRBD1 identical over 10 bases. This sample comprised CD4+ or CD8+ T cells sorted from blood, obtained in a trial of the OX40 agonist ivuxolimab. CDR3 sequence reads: CASSLGDRGREQYF. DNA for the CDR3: TGTGCCAGCAGCTTAGGTGACAGGGGGCGGGAGCAGTACTTC.